This TCR beta chain was captured in a study of memory CD8 T cells in hepatitis C reinfection. Overall study context: A couple of donors resolved primary infection, then developed chronic reinfection. HCV reinfection: RNA-positive following two negative tests at least 60 days apart. Study conclusions and caveats: Only 4 or 5 donors prevented definitive conclusions about public clonotypes.

The CDR3 spans 13 residues. Germline V gene lookup returns CDR1 SGHKS and CDR2 YYEKEE (reference sequence). The protocol was immunoSEQ multiplex PCR, while the TCRdb copy is restricted to in-frame clones and leaves out a portion. In the table there are tens of thousands of clones, over 85% of which are singletons. Regarding time point: pre-reinfection, 55 to 20 weeks before reinfection detection. TCR sequencing was done directly ex vivo on sorted cells, without expansion in vitro. At all three reinfection time points, viable CD3+ CD8+ CD45RO- cells from a couple of donors served as controls. As for this clone: The antigen is unknown.

The source of this sequence is a man between 18 and 35 years old with hepatitis C virus infection. Sample: naive CD8+ T cells sorted from blood. The J gene is TRBJ2-5, the V gene TRBV5-5; D might be TRBD1 (5 bases). TRBJ2-7 explains the end of the DNA better; the J call may be wrong. This chain's CDR3 is CASSPDTGYEQYF. The DNA of the CDR3 is TGTGCCAGCAGCCCGGACACAGGTTACGAGCAGTACTTC.